One and the same sample provided the 8 T cell receptor beta chains below, sequenced in a study of blood T cell repertoires in COVID-19. Generated by immunoSEQ multiplex PCR, the TCRdb table keeps only in-frame clones and is missing some. Of around 75,000 clones listed, almost 90% are singletons. Sequencing was carried out using peripheral blood. These receptors came from a man aged 45-65 years with acute or convalescent COVID-19.

V gene TRBV10-3 combines with J gene TRBJ1-2; 8 bases match TRBD1. V shed 4 bases, J shed 5 bases, and the junction held 3 bases outside the gene matches. CDR1 and CDR2 (germline): ENHRY, SYGVKD. This CDR3 has 13 residues. DNA of the CDR3: TGTGCCATCAGTGCGGACAGGGAGTATGGCTACACCTTC. Protein product: CAISADREYGYTF.

The rearrangement links TRBV6-2 or TRBV6-3 to TRBJ1-5; D not certain. V dropped 2 bases and J dropped 2 bases, with 10 bases sitting between them. Germline V gene lookup returns CDR1 MNHEY and CDR2 SVGEGT. The CDR3 is made up of 15 amino acids. DNA for the CDR3: TGTGCCAGCAGTTACGGCATTCAGGGCAATCAGCCCCAGCATTTT. The encoded protein is CASSYGIQGNQPQHF.

This chain connects TRBV10-2 to TRBJ2-1; 8 nucleotides align to TRBD2. This CDR3 contains 17 residues. J gave up 4 bases and V 2 bases, and 10 bases lay outside the gene matches. Germline V gives CDR1 WSHSY, CDR2 SAAADI. The CDR3 is CASSEATPGLGYNEQFF. CDR3 sequence (DNA): TGCGCCAGCAGTGAGGCTACTCCGGGACTAGGGTACAATGAGCAGTTCTTC.

The genes are TRBV29-1 and TRBJ2-7; TRBD2 agrees at 11 bases. V dropped 6 bases and J dropped 4; count of bases not matched to a gene: 5. There are 13 residues in the CDR3. CDR1 SQVTM and CDR2 ANQGSEA come from the germline V gene. CDR3 sequence reads: CSVTSGSRYEQYF. CDR3 nucleotides: TGCAGCGTCACTAGCGGGAGTAGGTACGAGCAGTACTTC.

The chain recombines TRBV3-1 (or the pseudogene TRBV3-2) with TRBJ2-3; TRBD2 matches 10 bases. J lost 6 bases, V lost 5 bases, and 8 bases had no gene match. The CDR3 loop spans 15 amino acids. Germline CDR1 reads LGHDT; CDR2 reads YNNKEL (reference sequence). The CDR3 sequence: CASSKRASGSDTQYF. In DNA, the CDR3 is TGTGCCAGCAGCAAGCGAGCTAGCGGGAGTGATACGCAGTATTTT.

The CDR3 nucleotides are TGTGCCACGGCCAGGACTACCTCCTACAATGAGCAGTTCTTC. Amino acid sequence: CATARTTSYNEQFF. The chain has TRBV6-5 and TRBJ2-1, with a tentative D call TRBD2 (6 bases). The CDR3 is 14 amino acids. Trimming cost V 10 bases and J 0 bases, with 13 bases left between them. Germline CDR1 reads MNHEY; CDR2 reads SVGAGI.

The chain joins TRBV7-9 to TRBJ2-2; possible D gene TRBD2, 6 bases. V shed 1 base and J shed 0 bases, with 15 bases lying between them. This CDR3 has 18 amino acids. CDR1 and CDR2 (germline): SEHNR, FQNEAQ (reference sequence). The CDR3 region has the DNA TGTGCCAGCAGCTTAGTTAAGGGCCTAGCGACGAACACCGGGGAGCTGTTTTTT. Protein: CASSLVKGLATNTGELFF.

This clone was recorded only once. The chain has TRBV19 and TRBJ2-1; 9 bases are a match to TRBD1. Germline-derived CDR1 and CDR2 are LNHDA and SQIVND (reference sequence). The CDR3 has 14 residues. V lost 8 bases and J lost 6; bases outside the gene matches: 8. The CDR3 spells CASGTGTGFNEQFF. In DNA form, the CDR3 reads TGTGCCAGTGGGACCGGGACAGGGTTCAATGAGCAGTTCTTC.